The next 12 T cell receptor beta chains were all read from a single sample in a study of blood T cells in healthy people across ages (dated by TCRdb to between 2014 and 2017). Library preparation employed 5' RACE. The listed sequencing device is Illumina HiSeq 2500. A second PCR of roughly 6 to 12 cycles was performed with a sample-barcoded 5' primer and a J-beta primer mix. Starting from the raw public reads, TCRdb applied fastp trimming at Q25, assembled clones with MiXCR and retained in-frame beta chains. Every entry covers one CDR3 protein and lists the most common genes and DNA from its rows. The sample profile shows 700,000 to 800,000 distinct CDR3 sequences; around 40% of them were found once. Approximately 22% of the sample belongs to the ten largest clones. Sequencing was performed on blood. Receptor source: a woman aged 55-75 years in good health.

This clonotype was seen a few times. The chain uses TRBV28 and TRBJ1-2; TRBD1 is a possible D gene (5 bases). With 3 bases removed from V and 8 bases from J, the gap between germline ends came to 13 bases. The CDR3 length is 13 residues. Germline values: CDR1 MDHEN, CDR2 SYDVKM. The CDR3 spells CASSLKGAEGYTF. As DNA, the CDR3 is TGTGCCAGCAGTTTGAAAGGGGCGGAAGGCTACACCTTC.

V usage is TRBV12-5 and J usage is TRBJ1-1; D gene uncertain. This CDR3 is 13 amino acids long. Germline V lookup: CDR1 LGHNT, CDR2 FRNRAP. V dropped 0 bases and J dropped 8 bases, with 10 bases sitting between them. The CDR3 is CASGLVPAGEAFF. The CDR3 nucleotides read TGTGCTAGTGGTTTGGTACCCGCGGGGGAAGCTTTCTTT.

The chain couples TRBV12-3 or TRBV12-4 to TRBJ2-3; no clear D. The CDR3 covers 16 residues. V shed 2 bases and J shed 0 bases, with 12 bases lying between them. The CDR3 DNA follows: TGTGCCAGCAGTTTAACGGCTGTGCTCAGCACAGATACGCAGTATTTT. Its protein is CASSLTAVLSTDTQYF.

V gene TRBV7-9 combines with J gene TRBJ1-3, with D uncertain. CDR1 and CDR2 from the germline V gene are SEHNR and FQNEAQ (reference sequence). CDR3 size: 15 residues. V gave up 5 bases and J gave up 0 bases, with 11 bases separating them. The CDR3 DNA is TGTGCCAGCAGCCCAGGAGTTACCTCTGGAAACACCATATATTTT. Protein product: CASSPGVTSGNTIYF.

The chain is built from TRBV27 and TRBJ2-2; 10 positions agree with TRBD2. The CDR3 is 15 residues long. The V and J ends lost 6 bases and 8 bases, in that order; junction bases with no gene match: 9. Germline assignment: CDR1 MNHEY and CDR2 SMNVEV (reference sequence). The CDR3 is CASSGLAEGEGELFF. CDR3 DNA sequence: TGTGCCAGCAGCGGACTAGCGGAGGGGGAAGGGGAGCTGTTTTTT.

The rearrangement uses TRBV30 and TRBJ2-3; D remains ambiguous. The germline gives CDR1 GTSNPN, CDR2 SVGIG (reference sequence). The CDR3 runs 14 residues. Trimming left V 0 bases short and J 6 bases short, with 13 bases between. This chain's CDR3 is CAWSVGRKVDTQYF. In nucleotides, the CDR3 is TGTGCCTGGAGTGTGGGCAGAAAGGTTGATACGCAGTATTTT.

The rearrangement links TRBV5-1 to TRBJ2-1; 7 bases line up with TRBD2. CDR3 length: 20 amino acids. Per germline, CDR1 SGHRS and CDR2 YFSETQ. Trimming took 4 bases from V and 0 from J; bases not matched to a gene: 19. Here the CDR3 reads CASSAPGRPLRASSYNEQFF. DNA of the CDR3: TGCGCCAGCAGCGCCCCCGGGAGGCCTTTGCGGGCTTCCTCCTACAATGAGCAGTTCTTC.

This clonotype has more than one count but fewer than ten. The rearrangement uses TRBV3-1 and TRBJ2-7, with 10 bases matching TRBD2. There are 15 residues in the CDR3. V lost 4 bases and J lost 4; bases outside the gene matches: 7. CDR1 and CDR2 from the germline V gene are LGHDT and YNNKEL (reference sequence). The chain's CDR3 is CASSPTLAGVYEQYF. The CDR3 region has the DNA TGTGCCAGCAGCCCGACCCTAGCGGGGGTTTACGAGCAGTACTTC.

This clonotype was observed a few times. The V and J genes are TRBV5-1 and TRBJ2-5, with D perhaps matching TRBD1 (5 bases). The CDR3 runs 13 residues. CDR1 is SGHRS, CDR2 YFSETQ, per germline. The V gene lost 5 bases and the J gene lost 1 base, with 9 bases spanning the gap. Here the CDR3 reads CASRPTVQETQYF. As DNA, the CDR3 is TGCGCCAGCAGGCCGACAGTCCAAGAGACCCAGTACTTC.

The chain couples TRBV2 to TRBJ2-2; 9 nucleotides match TRBD1. Germline loops: CDR1 SNHLY, CDR2 FYNNEI. Trimming at V came to 3 bases and at J to 5 bases, leaving 4 bases not matched to a gene. The CDR3 runs 15 residues. CDR3 in DNA: TGTGCCAGCAGTGAGGAGGACAGGGGAACCGGGGAGCTGTTTTTT. Translated: CASSEEDRGTGELFF.

As to this clonotype: A single base separates this from a much larger clone, so it may be a read error. The chain is built from TRBV29-1 and TRBJ2-5; D is perhaps TRBD1 (5 bases). CDR3 length equals 11 residues. V was pared by 6 bases and J by 13 bases, with 18 bases between. Germline V gene sequence: CDR1 SQVTM, CDR2 ANQGSEA. CDR3 protein: CSVTPDGRGYF. The CDR3 DNA sequence: TGCAGCGTGACTCCCGACGGAAGGGGGTACTTC.

This chain links TRBV20-1 with TRBJ2-3; D might be TRBD1 (6 bases). The CDR3 spans 15 residues. Between the trimmed V and J ends, which lost 7 bases and 4 bases, there was a span of 21 bases. From germline, CDR1 is DFQATT and CDR2 SNEGSKA (reference sequence). For the CDR3, the DNA is TGCAGTGTAAATGGTTGGGACAAGAGGGCAGATACGCAGTATTTT. Translated: CSVNGWDKRADTQYF.